The T cell receptor (beta chain) under discussion was sequenced for a study of human CD8 memory T cell subsets. Stem-like memory CD8+ T cells (TSTEM) were CCR7+ PD-1- TIGIT-. PBMC were obtained from the buffy coats of healthy donors. The RNA's source was duplicate vials of more than 130,000 sorted CD8+ T cells per subset. In the case of this clonotype: What it binds is unknown.

UMI-labeled 5' RACE was used, and it produced the TCR beta libraries. With the 5' RACE reads reprocessed, TCRdb shows one record per CDR3 protein and no DNA. The clone table shows about 11,000 distinct CDR3 sequences, with the ten largest holding roughly 15%. Whole-study findings and limits: It was only the T cell receptor beta chains that the study sequenced.

Material for sequencing was CD8+ stem-like memory T cells (TSCM and TCM) sorted from PBMCs. Indicated subset: stem-like memory CD8 T cells (TSTEM), CCR7+ PD-1- TIGIT-. The source is a human donor in good health.

The CDR3 loop is CASSLTGIGANVLTF. The chain couples TRBV9 to TRBJ2-6; TCRdb proposes TRBD1, but this gene call is untestable without DNA. CDR3 length equals 15 residues. In germline, CDR1 is SGDLS, CDR2 YYNGEE.